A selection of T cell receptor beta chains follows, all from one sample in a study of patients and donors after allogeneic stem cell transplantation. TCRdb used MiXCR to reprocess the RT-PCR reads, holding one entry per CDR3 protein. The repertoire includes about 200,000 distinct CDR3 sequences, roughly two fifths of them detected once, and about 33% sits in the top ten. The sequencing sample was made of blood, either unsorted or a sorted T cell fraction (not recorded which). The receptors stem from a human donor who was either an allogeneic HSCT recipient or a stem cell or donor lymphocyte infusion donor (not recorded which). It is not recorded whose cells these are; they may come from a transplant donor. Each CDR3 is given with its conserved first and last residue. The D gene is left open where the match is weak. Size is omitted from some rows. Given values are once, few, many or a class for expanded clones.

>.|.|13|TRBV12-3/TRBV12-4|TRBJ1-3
TGTGCCAGGAGTTTAGAAGATCAAAACACCATATATTTT
CARSLEDQNTIYF
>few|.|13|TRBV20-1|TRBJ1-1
TGCAGTGCCAGAGGGGGGTTGGGCACTGAAGCTTTCTTT
CSARGGLGTEAFF
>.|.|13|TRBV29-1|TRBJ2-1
TGCAGCGTTCCGCCGGGACTTGGGGATGAGCAGTTCTTC
CSVPPGLGDEQFF
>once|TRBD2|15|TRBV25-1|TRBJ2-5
TGTGCCAGCCGGCAGGGACGGGGGGTACAAGAGACCCAGTACTTC
CASRQGRGVQETQYF
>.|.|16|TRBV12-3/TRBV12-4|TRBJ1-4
TGTGCCAGCAGTCCTAGGGGGGCGGCAGCTAATGAAAAACTGTTTTTT
CASSPRGAAANEKLFF
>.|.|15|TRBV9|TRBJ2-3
TGTGCCAGCAGCGTAGGAACAGTGAGCACAGATACGCAGTATTTT
CASSVGTVSTDTQYF
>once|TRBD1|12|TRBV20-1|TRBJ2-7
TGCAGTGCTAGGGGACAGACTTACGAGCAGTACTTC
CSARGQTYEQYF
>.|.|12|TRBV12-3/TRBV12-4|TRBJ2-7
TGTGCCAGCAGTTTCGGCGGCTACGAGCAGTACTTC
CASSFGGYEQYF
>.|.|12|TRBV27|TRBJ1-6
TGTGCCAGCAGTTTTTTGGATTCACCCCTCCACTTT
CASSFLDSPLHF
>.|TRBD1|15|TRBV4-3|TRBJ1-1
TGCGCCAGCAGCGTGGACCAGGGGGAAATCACTGAAGCTTTCTTT
CASSVDQGEITEAFF
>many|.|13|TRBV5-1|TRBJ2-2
TGCGCCAGCAGCTTGGCCAACACCGGGGAGCTGTTTTTT
CASSLANTGELFF
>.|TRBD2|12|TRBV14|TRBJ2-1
TGTGCCAGCAGCCGACTAGCGGATGAGCAGTTCTTC
CASSRLADEQFF
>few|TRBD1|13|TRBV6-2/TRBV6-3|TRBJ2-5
TGTGCCAGCAGAGGGACAGCTCAAGAGACCCAGTACTTC
CASRGTAQETQYF
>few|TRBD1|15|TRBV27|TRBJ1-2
TGTGCCAGCAGTTACACAGGGGGATCGGACTATGGCTACACCTTC
CASSYTGGSDYGYTF
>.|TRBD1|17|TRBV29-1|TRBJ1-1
TGCAGCGTTGAAGAGGGAATGGGACAGGGGGCGAGCACTGAAGCTTTCTTT
CSVEEGMGQGASTEAFF
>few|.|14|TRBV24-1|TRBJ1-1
TGTGCCACCAGTGATTCGACCTGGGGAACTGAAGCTTTCTTT
CATSDSTWGTEAFF
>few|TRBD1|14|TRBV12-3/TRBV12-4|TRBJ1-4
TGTGCCAGCAACCGGGACAGGGTCGGCGAAAAACTGTTTTTT
CASNRDRVGEKLFF
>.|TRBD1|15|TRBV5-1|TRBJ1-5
TGCGCCAGCAGCTTGGACAGGGGGCGAGGGTGGCCCCAGCATTTT
CASSLDRGRGWPQHF
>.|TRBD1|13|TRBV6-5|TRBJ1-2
TGTGCCAGCACGGGACAGGGGGGATATGGCTACACCTTC
CASTGQGGYGYTF
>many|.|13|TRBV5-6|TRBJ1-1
TGTGCCAGCAGCTTGGGAAGGGGCACTGAAGCTTTCTTT
CASSLGRGTEAFF
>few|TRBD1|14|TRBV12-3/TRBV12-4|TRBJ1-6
TGTGCCAGCAGTCAGACAGGGGTTAATTCACCCCTCCACTTT
CASSQTGVNSPLHF
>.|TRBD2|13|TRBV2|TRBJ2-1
TGTGCCAGCATAGGACTAGCGGACAATGAGCAGTTCTTC
CASIGLADNEQFF
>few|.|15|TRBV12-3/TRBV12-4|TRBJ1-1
TGTGCCAGCAGTTGGCGTGGGACGACATATACTGAAGCTTTCTTT
CASSWRGTTYTEAFF
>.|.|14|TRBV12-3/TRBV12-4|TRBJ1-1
TGTGCCAGCAGCCACCACAGGGTGAACACTGAAGCTTTCTTT
CASSHHRVNTEAFF
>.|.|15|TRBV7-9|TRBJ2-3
TGTGCCATCCTGAGGGGCAGCCTTAGCACAGATACGCAGTATTTT
CAILRGSLSTDTQYF
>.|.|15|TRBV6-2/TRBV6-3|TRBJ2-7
TGTGCCAGCAGTTACTCCCCGGACGGGCTCTTGAAGCAGTACTTC
CASSYSPDGLLKQYF
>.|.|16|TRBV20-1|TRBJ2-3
TGCAGTGCTAGAGATATCATGTGGCGGGGCACAGATACGCAGTATTTT
CSARDIMWRGTDTQYF
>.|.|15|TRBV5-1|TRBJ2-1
TGCGCCAGCAGCTTGAGTTCTAACTCCTACAATGAGCAGTTCTTC
CASSLSSNSYNEQFF
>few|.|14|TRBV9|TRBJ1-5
TGTGCCAGCAGCGGCGCGGGGGATGGTCAGCCCCAGCATTTT
CASSGAGDGQPQHF
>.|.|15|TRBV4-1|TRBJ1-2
TGCGCCAGCAGCCAAGGTTTAGGGACTCGGGATGGCTACACCTTC
CASSQGLGTRDGYTF
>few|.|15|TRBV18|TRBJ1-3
TGTGCCAGCTCACTGGACATTCTCTCTGGAAACACCATATATTTT
CASSLDILSGNTIYF
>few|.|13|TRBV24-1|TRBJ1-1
TGTGCCACCAGTGACCCCGGGACTTGGGAAGCTTTCTTT
CATSDPGTWEAFF
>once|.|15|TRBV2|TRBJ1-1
TGTGCCAGCAGTGACATAGACAGTTCTAACACTGAAGCTTTCTTT
CASSDIDSSNTEAFF
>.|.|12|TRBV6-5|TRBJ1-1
TGTGCCAGCAGGGGGGACGGGCCTGAAGCTTTCTTT
CASRGDGPEAFF
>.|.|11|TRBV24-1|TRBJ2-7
TGTGCCACCAGTAATCTCTACGAGCAGTACTTC
CATSNLYEQYF
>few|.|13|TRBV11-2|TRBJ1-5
TGTGCCAGCAGCTTGACAAGGGATCAGCCCCAGCATTTT
CASSLTRDQPQHF
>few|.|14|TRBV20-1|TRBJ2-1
TGCAGTGCTAGAGATCTCGCAGTCGTCCATGAGCAGTTCTTC
CSARDLAVVHEQFF
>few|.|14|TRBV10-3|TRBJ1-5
TGTGCCATCAGTGAGTCTCGGGGAAATCAGCCCCAGCATTTT
CAISESRGNQPQHF
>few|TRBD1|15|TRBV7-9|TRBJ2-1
TGTGCCAGCACCAGACAGGGGGTATCCTACAATGAGCAGTTCTTC
CASTRQGVSYNEQFF
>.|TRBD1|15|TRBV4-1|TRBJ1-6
TGCGCCAGCAGCCGAGAACCGGGACAGGACTCACCCCTCCACTTT
CASSREPGQDSPLHF
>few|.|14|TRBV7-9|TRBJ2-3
TGTGCCAGCACCTCCGGGGAGGACACAGATACGCAGTATTTT
CASTSGEDTDTQYF
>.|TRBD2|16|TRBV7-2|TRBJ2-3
TGTGCCAGCAGCTTCGGGCTAGCGGGACACACAGATACGCAGTATTTT
CASSFGLAGHTDTQYF
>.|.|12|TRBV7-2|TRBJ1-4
TGTGCCAGCAGCTTAGGAGGTGGAAAACTGTTTTTT
CASSLGGGKLFF
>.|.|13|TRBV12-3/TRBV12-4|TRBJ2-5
TGTGCCAGCAGTTTAGGGCCCCAAGAGACCCAGTACTTC
CASSLGPQETQYF
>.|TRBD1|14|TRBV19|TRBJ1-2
TGTGCCAGTCGACAGGGGGTCGAGACTAATGGCTACACCTTC
CASRQGVETNGYTF
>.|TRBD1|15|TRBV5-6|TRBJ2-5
TGTGCCAGCAGCGCCGGGACAGCCTACCAAGAGACCCAGTACTTC
CASSAGTAYQETQYF
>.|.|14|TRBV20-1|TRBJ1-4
TGCAGTGCTAGAGATACGACGACTAATGAAAAACTGTTTTTT
CSARDTTTNEKLFF
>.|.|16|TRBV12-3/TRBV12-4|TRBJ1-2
TGTGCCAGCAGTAGAAGCCGGGCCCAAAATACCGACGGCTACACCTTC
CASSRSRAQNTDGYTF
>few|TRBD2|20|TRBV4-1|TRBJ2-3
TGCGCCAGCAGCCAAGACGAGGTACCGGCGGGAGCGGCTATCACAGATACGCAGTATTTT
CASSQDEVPAGAAITDTQYF